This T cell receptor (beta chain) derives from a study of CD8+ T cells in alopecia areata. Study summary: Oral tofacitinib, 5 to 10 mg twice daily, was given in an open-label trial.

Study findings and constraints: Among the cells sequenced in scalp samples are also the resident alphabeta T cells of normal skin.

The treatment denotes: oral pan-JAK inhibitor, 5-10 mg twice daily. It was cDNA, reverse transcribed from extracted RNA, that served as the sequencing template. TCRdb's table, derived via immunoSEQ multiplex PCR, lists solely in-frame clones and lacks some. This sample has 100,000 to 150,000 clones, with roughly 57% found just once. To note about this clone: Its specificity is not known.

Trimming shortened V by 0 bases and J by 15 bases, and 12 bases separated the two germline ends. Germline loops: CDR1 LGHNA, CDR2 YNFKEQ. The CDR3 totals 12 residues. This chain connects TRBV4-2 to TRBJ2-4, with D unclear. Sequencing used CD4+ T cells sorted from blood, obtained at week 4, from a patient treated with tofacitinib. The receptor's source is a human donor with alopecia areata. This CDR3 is CASSQDLQGLYF. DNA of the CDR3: TGTGCCAGCAGCCAAGATCTTCAAGGGTTGTACTTC.